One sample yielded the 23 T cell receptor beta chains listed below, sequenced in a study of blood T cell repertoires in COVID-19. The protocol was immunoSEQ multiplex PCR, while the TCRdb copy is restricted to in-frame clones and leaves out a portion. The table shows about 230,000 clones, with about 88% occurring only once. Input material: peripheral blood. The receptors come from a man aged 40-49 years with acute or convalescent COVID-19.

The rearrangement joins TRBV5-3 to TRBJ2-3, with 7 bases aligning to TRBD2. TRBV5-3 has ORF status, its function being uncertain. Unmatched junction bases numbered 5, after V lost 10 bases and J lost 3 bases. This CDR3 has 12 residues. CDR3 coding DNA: TGTGCCTTGGGCGGGGGAACAGATACGCAGTATTTT. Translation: CALGGGTDTQYF.

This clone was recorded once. CDR3 nucleotide sequence: TGTGCCAGCAGTCAATTGAACACTGAAGCTTTCTTT. This translates into CASSQLNTEAFF. The rearrangement uses TRBV6-5 and TRBJ1-1; D uncertain. V lost 5 bases to trimming and J lost 0 bases, with 4 bases between them. Germline CDR1 and CDR2: MNHEY and SVGAGI. CDR3 size: 12 residues.

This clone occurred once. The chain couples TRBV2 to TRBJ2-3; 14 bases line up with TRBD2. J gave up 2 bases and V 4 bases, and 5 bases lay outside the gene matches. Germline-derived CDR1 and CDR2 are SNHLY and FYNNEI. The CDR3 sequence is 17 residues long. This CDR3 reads CASSGGTSGGTTDTQYF. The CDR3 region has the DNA TGTGCCAGCAGTGGAGGGACTAGCGGGGGCACCACAGATACGCAGTATTTT.

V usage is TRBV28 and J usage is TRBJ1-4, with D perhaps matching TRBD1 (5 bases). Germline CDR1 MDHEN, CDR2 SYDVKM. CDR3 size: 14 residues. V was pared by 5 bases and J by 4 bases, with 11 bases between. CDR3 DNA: TGTGCCAGCAGTATCCAGGGAAATAATGAAAAACTGTTTTTT. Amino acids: CASSIQGNNEKLFF.

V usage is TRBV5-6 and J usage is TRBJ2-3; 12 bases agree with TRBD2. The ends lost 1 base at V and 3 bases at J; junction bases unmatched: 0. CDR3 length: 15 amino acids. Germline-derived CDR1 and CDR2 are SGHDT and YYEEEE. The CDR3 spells CASSLTSGGTDTQYF. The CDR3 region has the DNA TGTGCCAGCAGCTTGACTAGCGGGGGGACAGATACGCAGTATTTT.

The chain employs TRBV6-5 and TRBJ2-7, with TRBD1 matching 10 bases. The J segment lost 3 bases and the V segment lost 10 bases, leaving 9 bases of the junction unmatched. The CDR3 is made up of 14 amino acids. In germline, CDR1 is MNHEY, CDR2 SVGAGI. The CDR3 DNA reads TGTGCCACCAAAACGGGACAGGGGCGCTACGAGCAGTACTTC. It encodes CATKTGQGRYEQYF.

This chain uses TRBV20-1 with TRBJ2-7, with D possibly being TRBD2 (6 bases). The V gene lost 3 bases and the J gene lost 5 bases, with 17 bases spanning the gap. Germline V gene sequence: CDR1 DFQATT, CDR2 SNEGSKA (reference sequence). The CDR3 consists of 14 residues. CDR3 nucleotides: TGCAGTGCTAGTCTCGGTCTAGCGTCCAACGAGCAGTACTTC. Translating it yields CSASLGLASNEQYF.

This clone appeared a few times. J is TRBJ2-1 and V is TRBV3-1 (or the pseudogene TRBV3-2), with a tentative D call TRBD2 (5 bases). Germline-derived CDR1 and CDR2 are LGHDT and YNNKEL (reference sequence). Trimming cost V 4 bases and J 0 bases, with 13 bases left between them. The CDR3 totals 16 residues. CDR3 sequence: CASSRTGKSSYNEQFF. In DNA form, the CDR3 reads TGTGCCAGCAGCCGCACGGGGAAAAGCTCCTACAATGAGCAGTTCTTC.

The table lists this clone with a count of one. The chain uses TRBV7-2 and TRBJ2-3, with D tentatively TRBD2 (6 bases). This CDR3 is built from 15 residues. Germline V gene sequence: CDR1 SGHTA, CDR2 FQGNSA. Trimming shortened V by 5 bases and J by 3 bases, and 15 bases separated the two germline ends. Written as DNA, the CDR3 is TGTGCCAGCAGCACTGGCGGGGCAGCGACAGATACGCAGTATTTT. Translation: CASSTGGAATDTQYF.

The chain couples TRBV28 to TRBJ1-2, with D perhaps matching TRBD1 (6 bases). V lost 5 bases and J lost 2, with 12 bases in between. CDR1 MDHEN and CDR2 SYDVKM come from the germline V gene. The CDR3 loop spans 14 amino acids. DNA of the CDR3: TGTGCCAGCAGTCCGCAGGGGCACAACTATGGCTACACCTTC. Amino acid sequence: CASSPQGHNYGYTF.

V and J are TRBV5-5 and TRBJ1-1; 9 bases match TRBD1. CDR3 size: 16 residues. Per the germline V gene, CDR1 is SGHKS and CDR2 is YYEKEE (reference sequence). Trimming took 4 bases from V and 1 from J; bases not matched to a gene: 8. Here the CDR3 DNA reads TGTGCCAGCAGCCATATTGGACAGGGGACGAACACTGAAGCTTTCTTT. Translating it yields CASSHIGQGTNTEAFF.

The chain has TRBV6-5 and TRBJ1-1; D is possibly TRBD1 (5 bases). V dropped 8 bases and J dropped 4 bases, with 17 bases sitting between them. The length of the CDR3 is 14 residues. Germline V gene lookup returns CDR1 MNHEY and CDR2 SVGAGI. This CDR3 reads CASLRELTGTEAFF. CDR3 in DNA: TGTGCCAGCTTACGGGAGCTTACAGGCACTGAAGCTTTCTTT.

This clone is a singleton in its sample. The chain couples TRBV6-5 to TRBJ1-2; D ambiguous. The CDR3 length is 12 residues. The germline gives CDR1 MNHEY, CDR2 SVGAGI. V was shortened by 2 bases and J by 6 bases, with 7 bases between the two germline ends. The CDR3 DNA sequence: TGTGCCAGCAGTTACAAGGAGAATGGCTACACCTTC. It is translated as CASSYKENGYTF.

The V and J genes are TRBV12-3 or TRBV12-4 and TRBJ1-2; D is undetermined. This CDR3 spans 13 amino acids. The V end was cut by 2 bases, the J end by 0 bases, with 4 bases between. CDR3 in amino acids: CASSLHPNYGYTF. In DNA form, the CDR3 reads TGTGCCAGCAGTTTACATCCTAACTATGGCTACACCTTC.

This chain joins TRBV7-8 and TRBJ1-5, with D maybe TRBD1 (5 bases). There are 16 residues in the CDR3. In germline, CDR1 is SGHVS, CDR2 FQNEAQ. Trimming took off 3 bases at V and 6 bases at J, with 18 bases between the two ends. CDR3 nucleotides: TGTGCCAGCAGCTTCCAAAGCAATACAGGAACTCAGCCCCAGCATTTT. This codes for CASSFQSNTGTQPQHF.

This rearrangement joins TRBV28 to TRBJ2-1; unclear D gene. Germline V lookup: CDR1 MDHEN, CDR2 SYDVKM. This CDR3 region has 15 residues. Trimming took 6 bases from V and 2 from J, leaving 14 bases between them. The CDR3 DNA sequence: TGTGCCAGCAGCCCGGTAGCCGGCGCCTACAATGAGCAGTTCTTC. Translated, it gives CASSPVAGAYNEQFF.

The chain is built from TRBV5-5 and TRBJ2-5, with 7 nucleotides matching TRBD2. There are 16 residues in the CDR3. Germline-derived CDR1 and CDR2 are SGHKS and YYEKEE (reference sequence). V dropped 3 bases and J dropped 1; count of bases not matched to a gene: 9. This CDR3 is CASSSKGRGVQETQYF. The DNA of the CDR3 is TGTGCCAGCAGCTCGAAAGGTCGGGGGGTCCAAGAGACCCAGTACTTC. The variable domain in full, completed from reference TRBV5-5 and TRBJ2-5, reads DAGVTQSPTHLIKTRGQQVTLRCSPISGHKSVSWYQQVLGQGPQFIFQYYEKEERGRGNFPDRFSARQFPNYSSELNVNALLLGDSALYLCASSSKGRGVQETQYFGPGTRLLVL.

The chain's CDR3 is CASRVVAGSTDTQYF. CDR3 coding DNA: TGTGCCAGCAGAGTGGTGGCAGGGTCAACAGATACGCAGTATTTT. This rearrangement joins TRBV27 to TRBJ2-3, with D possibly matching TRBD1 (5 bases). With 6 bases removed from V and 3 bases from J, the gap between germline ends came to 16 bases. This CDR3 is built from 15 residues. Germline CDR1 and CDR2: MNHEY and SMNVEV (reference sequence).

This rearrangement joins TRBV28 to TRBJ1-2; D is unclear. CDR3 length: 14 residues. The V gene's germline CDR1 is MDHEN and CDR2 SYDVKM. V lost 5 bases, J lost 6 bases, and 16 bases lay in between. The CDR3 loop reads CASSPAGVVHGYTF. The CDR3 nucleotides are TGTGCCAGCAGTCCCGCCGGAGTGGTGCATGGCTACACCTTC.

The CDR3 coding sequence is TGTGCCAGCTCACAAGAGACAGGGCCTGGCTACACCTTC. Translated, it gives CASSQETGPGYTF. The genes are TRBV18 and TRBJ1-2, with 7 bases identical to TRBD1. Trimming removed 4 bases from V and 7 bases from J; junction bases left unmatched: 6. Germline CDR1 KGHSH, CDR2 LQKENI. CDR3 length: 13 residues.

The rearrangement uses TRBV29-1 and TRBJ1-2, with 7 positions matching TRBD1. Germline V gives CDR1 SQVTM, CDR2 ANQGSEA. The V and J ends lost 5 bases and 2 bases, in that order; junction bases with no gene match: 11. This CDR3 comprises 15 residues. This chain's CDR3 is CSVSGRQGQNYGYTF. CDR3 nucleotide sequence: TGCAGCGTTAGTGGGAGACAGGGTCAAAACTATGGCTACACCTTC.

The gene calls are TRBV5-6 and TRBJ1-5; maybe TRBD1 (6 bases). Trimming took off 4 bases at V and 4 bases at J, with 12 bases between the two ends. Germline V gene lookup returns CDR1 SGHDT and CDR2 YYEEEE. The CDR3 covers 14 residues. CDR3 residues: CASSRRTVNQPQHF. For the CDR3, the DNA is TGTGCCAGCAGCCGGAGGACAGTGAATCAGCCCCAGCATTTT. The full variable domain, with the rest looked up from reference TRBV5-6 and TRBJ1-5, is DAGVTQSPTHLIKTRGQQVTLRCSPKSGHDTVSWYQQALGQGPQFIFQYYEEEERQRGNFPDRFSGHQFPNYSSELNVNALLLGDSALYLCASSRRTVNQPQHFGDGTRLSIL.

Written as DNA, the CDR3 is TGTGCCAGCAGCTTCGGGGGGAACACTGAAGCTTTCTTT. Translated, it gives CASSFGGNTEAFF. The genes are TRBV5-4 and TRBJ1-1, with D possibly TRBD1 on 5 matching bases. CDR3 size: 13 residues. Trimming removed 2 bases from V and 1 base from J, with 6 bases in between. Germline CDR1 SGHNT, CDR2 YYREEE (reference sequence). Variable domain in full (rest from reference TRBV5-4 and TRBJ1-1): ETGVTQSPTHLIKTRGQQVTLRCSSQSGHNTVSWYQQALGQGPQFIFQYYREEENGRGNFPPRFSGLQFPNYSSELNVNALELDDSALYLCASSFGGNTEAFFGQGTRLTVV.